The 12 T cell receptor beta chains given below trace back to one sample, sequenced in a study of cytomegalovirus exposure and HLA in healthy donors. PCR was performed using 60 Vbeta and 13 Jbeta primers. Sequencing was performed with immunoSEQ multiplex PCR; in TCRdb, only in-frame clones are kept and a portion is missing. The table records roughly 120,000 clones, around 8.5% of them present only once. Sequencing was performed on PBMCs. The receptors were gathered from a man aged 35 to 55 in good health and CMV-seronegative.

V usage is TRBV10-1 and J usage is TRBJ2-1; 10 nucleotides match TRBD2. V trimming: 0 bases; J trimming: 8 bases; junction bases outside the gene matches: 7. CDR1 is WNHNN, CDR2 SYGVQD, per germline (reference sequence). This CDR3 is 16 amino acids long. In DNA form, the CDR3 reads TGCGCCAGCAGTGAGTCAAGAGCGGGGGGGCGGGATGAGCAGTTCTTC. It yields the protein CASSESRAGGRDEQFF.

This clone appeared a few times. This chain links TRBV28 with TRBJ1-4; TRBD1 agrees at 9 bases. With V trimmed by 6 bases and J by 6 bases, 8 bases remained unmatched. In germline, CDR1 is MDHEN, CDR2 SYDVKM. This CDR3 comprises 15 residues. DNA for the CDR3: TGTGCCAGCAGAGACCCGGGACAGGGAGATGAAAAACTGTTTTTT. This gives the protein CASRDPGQGDEKLFF.

The genes are TRBV9 and TRBJ2-3, with TRBD2 identical over 16 bases. Trimming took 2 bases from V and 4 from J; bases not matched to a gene: 4. CDR1 SGDLS and CDR2 YYNGEE come from the germline V gene. CDR3 size: 17 residues. CDR3 nucleotides: TGTGCCAGCAGCGTTGAGGGACTAGCGGGGGGGCCAGATACGCAGTATTTT. Translation gives CASSVEGLAGGPDTQYF.

This clone was picked up a small number of times. The CDR3 region has the DNA TGTGCCAGCAGGGGGGCCGGTTTAGGGTACAATGAGCAGTTCTTC. It codes for CASRGAGLGYNEQFF. The chain recombines TRBV7-9 with TRBJ2-1, with D tentatively TRBD1 (6 bases). Germline V gene lookup returns CDR1 SEHNR and CDR2 FQNEAQ (reference sequence). Between the trimmed V and J ends, which lost 6 bases and 4 bases, there was a span of 16 bases. There are 15 residues in the CDR3.

This clone occurred a few times. The V gene is TRBV7-8, the J gene TRBJ2-7, with 8 bases identical to TRBD1. V was pared by 6 bases and J by 3 bases, with 7 bases of the junction left unmatched. Per the germline V gene, CDR1 is SGHVS and CDR2 is FQNEAQ. The CDR3 contains 14 residues. The CDR3 sequence: CASRPGTGDYEQYF. In DNA, the CDR3 is TGTGCCAGCAGGCCAGGGACAGGAGACTACGAGCAGTACTTC.

The rearrangement joins TRBV30 to TRBJ1-2, with D perhaps TRBD1 (5 bases). V was pared by 1 base and J by 8 bases, with 14 bases between. Germline CDR1 reads GTSNPN; CDR2 reads SVGIG (reference sequence). This CDR3 has 13 residues. The CDR3 DNA sequence: TGTGCCTGGAGTGGGGCAGGGAATGAAGGCTACACCTTC. Protein: CAWSGAGNEGYTF.

The CDR3 DNA is TGCAGCGTTGAAGGATCTCGGGGAAACGAGCAGTACTTC. Protein product: CSVEGSRGNEQYF. The V and J genes are TRBV29-1 and TRBJ2-7, with D possibly being TRBD2 (5 bases). Trimming shortened V by 1 base and J by 5 bases, and 12 bases separated the two germline ends. The CDR3 consists of 13 residues. Per germline, CDR1 SQVTM and CDR2 ANQGSEA.

As concerns this clone: The same CDR3 arises from other DNA sequences in this sample as well. The chain carries TRBV5-1 and TRBJ2-1; D is ambiguous. V lost 0 bases to trimming and J lost 5 bases, with 6 bases between them. In germline, CDR1 is SGHRS, CDR2 YFSETQ. The CDR3 is made up of 13 amino acids. The CDR3 sequence is CASSLGLNNEQFF. CDR3 sequence (DNA): TGCGCCAGCAGCTTGGGGCTGAACAATGAGCAGTTCTTC.

This clone has more than one count but fewer than ten. V and J are TRBV29-1 and TRBJ1-2; D is undetermined. Germline V lookup: CDR1 SQVTM, CDR2 ANQGSEA. This CDR3 has 16 residues. V lost 0 bases and J 5 bases, leaving 19 bases between the germline ends. CDR3 amino acids: CSVEDDLGLTPYGYTF. DNA of the CDR3: TGCAGCGTTGAAGATGATTTAGGACTTACCCCGTATGGCTACACCTTC.

This chain joins TRBV7-2 and TRBJ1-2; the D gene is possibly TRBD1 (5 bases). Trimming took off 0 bases at V and 8 bases at J, with 16 bases between the two ends. Germline V gene lookup returns CDR1 SGHTA and CDR2 FQGNSA. This CDR3 comprises 15 residues. The CDR3 loop is CASSLAIGAGEGYTF. CDR3 bases: TGTGCCAGCAGCTTAGCGATCGGGGCGGGGGAGGGCTACACCTTC. The full variable domain, with the rest looked up from reference TRBV7-2 and TRBJ1-2, is GAGVSQSPSNKVTEKGKDVELRCDPISGHTALYWYRQSLGQGLEFLIYFQGNSAPDKSGLPSDRFSAERTGGSVSTLTIQRTQQEDSAVYLCASSLAIGAGEGYTFGSGTRLTVV.

This clone was found a few times. The chain employs TRBV5-1 and TRBJ1-1; D is perhaps TRBD1 (6 bases). Trimming pared 4 bases from V and 6 bases from J, leaving 10 bases between. The CDR3 covers 12 residues. The germline V gene encodes CDR1 SGHRS and CDR2 YFSETQ. The CDR3, as DNA: TGCGCCAGCAGCCTCGACAGGTCTGAAGCTTTCTTT. Translation gives CASSLDRSEAFF.

This clone was seen a handful of times. The rearrangement joins TRBV5-6 to TRBJ2-7; D unclear. The CDR3 runs to 13 residues. V gave up 3 bases and J gave up 0 bases, with 7 bases separating them. Germline-derived CDR1 and CDR2 are SGHDT and YYEEEE. The CDR3 is CASSSLSSYEQYF. The DNA of the CDR3 is TGTGCCAGCAGCTCGCTTAGCTCCTACGAGCAGTACTTC.